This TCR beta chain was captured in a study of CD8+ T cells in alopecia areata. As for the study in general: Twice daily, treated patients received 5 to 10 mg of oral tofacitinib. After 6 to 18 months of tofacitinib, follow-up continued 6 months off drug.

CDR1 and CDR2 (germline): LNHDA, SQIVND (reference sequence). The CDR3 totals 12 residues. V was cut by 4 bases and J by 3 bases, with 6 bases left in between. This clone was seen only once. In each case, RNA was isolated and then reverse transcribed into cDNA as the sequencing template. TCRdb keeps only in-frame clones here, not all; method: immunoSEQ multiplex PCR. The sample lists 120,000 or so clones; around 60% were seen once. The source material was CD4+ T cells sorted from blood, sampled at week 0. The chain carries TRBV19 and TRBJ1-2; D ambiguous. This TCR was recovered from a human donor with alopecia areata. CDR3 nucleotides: TGTGCCAGTAGTACCCTCTACTATGGCTACACCTTC. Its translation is CASSTLYYGYTF.